A single sample is the source of the 27 T cell receptor beta chains below, sequenced in a study of cytomegalovirus exposure and HLA in healthy donors (dated by TCRdb to 2016 to 2017). The receptor library was made with the immunoSEQ multiplex PCR assay. TCRdb carries this immuneACCESS record with in-frame sequences only. Its versions omit some clonotypes, under half of them owing to an unresolved V gene in the studies checked, with the rest unexplained. For this sample the table gives 70,000 to 85,000 clones, of which about 93% were detected only once. The ten largest account for approximately 2% of the sample. Material: PBMCs. The receptors originated from a woman aged 18 to 35 in good health and CMV-seropositive.

The chain couples TRBV6-1 to TRBJ1-2; possibly TRBD1 for D (5 bases). The V end was cut by 3 bases, the J end by 8 bases, with 16 bases between. Germline V gives CDR1 MNHNS, CDR2 SASEGT. The CDR3 is 14 amino acids. The CDR3 is CASSDLRGSGGYTF. For the CDR3, the DNA is TGTGCCAGCAGTGACTTACGGGGGTCGGGGGGCTACACCTTC.

This chain uses TRBV30 with TRBJ2-7; a weak D match, TRBD1 (6 bases). Trimming removed 0 bases at V and 1 base at J, with 13 bases between. The germline V gene encodes CDR1 GTSNPN and CDR2 SVGIG (reference sequence). The CDR3 loop spans 15 amino acids. The CDR3 spells CAWSVGAGVSYEQYF. The CDR3, as DNA: TGTGCCTGGAGTGTAGGGGCAGGGGTTTCCTACGAGCAGTACTTC.

The chain is built from TRBV10-3 and TRBJ1-5; D gene unclear. The CDR3 consists of 14 residues. The germline V gene has CDR1 ENHRY and CDR2 SYGVKD. V was clipped by 3 bases and J by 3 bases, with 9 bases between them. The CDR3 region is CAISDGSYNQPQHF. The CDR3 DNA is TGTGCCATCAGTGATGGCTCTTACAATCAGCCCCAGCATTTT.

This clone was seen just once. Other DNA sequences in the sample encode the same CDR3. The chain is built from TRBV5-1 and TRBJ1-5; tentative D call: TRBD1 (6 bases). Germline V gene lookup returns CDR1 SGHRS and CDR2 YFSETQ. The CDR3 has 15 residues. The V end was cut by 0 bases, the J end by 1 base, with 8 bases between. The CDR3 here is CASSLEGGSNQPQHF. For the CDR3, the DNA is TGCGCCAGCAGCTTGGAGGGGGGGAGCAATCAGCCCCAGCATTTT. The whole variable domain, filled in from reference TRBV5-1 and TRBJ1-5, reads KAGVTQTPRYLIKTRGQQVTLSCSPISGHRSVSWYQQTPGQGLQFLFEYFSETQRNKGNFPGRFSGRQFSNSRSEMNVSTLELGDSALYLCASSLEGGSNQPQHFGDGTRLSIL.

A note on this clone: One end of the junction varies from germline; a read error may be responsible. This chain joins TRBV19 and TRBJ1-1; 10 bases match TRBD1. CDR1 and CDR2 from the germline V gene are LNHDA and SQIVND (reference sequence). The CDR3 runs to 14 residues. Here the CDR3 reads CASSKDRGNAEAFF. In nucleotides, the CDR3 is TGTGCCAGTAGTAAGGACAGGGGGAACGCTGAAGCTTTCTTT.

The chain employs TRBV7-8 and TRBJ2-1; TRBD2 matches 7 bases. CDR1 and CDR2 (germline): SGHVS, FQNEAQ. The junction had 13 bases not matched to a gene; V was cut back by 2 bases and J by 3 bases. There are 18 residues in the CDR3. The CDR3 reads CASSLRWLAGVGYNEQFF. The CDR3 DNA follows: TGTGCCAGCAGCTTACGCTGGTTGGCGGGAGTTGGCTACAATGAGCAGTTCTTC.

The chain employs TRBV19 and TRBJ2-3; 9 bases align to TRBD1. The germline V gene encodes CDR1 LNHDA and CDR2 SQIVND (reference sequence). The CDR3 is 15 amino acids. With 4 bases clipped from V and 4 bases from J, the junction kept 6 bases outside the gene matches. The CDR3 DNA reads TGTGCCAGTAGTACTAATACAGGGGGCGCAGATACGCAGTATTTT. It translates to CASSTNTGGADTQYF.

The chain carries TRBV6-5 and TRBJ2-3; weak D call: TRBD1 (5 bases). The V end was cut by 8 bases, the J end by 1 base, with 16 bases between. The CDR3 has 15 residues. CDR1 and CDR2 from the germline V gene are MNHEY and SVGAGI. This chain's CDR3 is CASAKGPLGTDTQYF. In nucleotides, the CDR3 is TGTGCCAGCGCGAAGGGGCCGCTGGGCACAGATACGCAGTATTTT.

J is TRBJ1-2 and V is TRBV6-5; tentatively, D is TRBD1 (6 bases). V lost 2 bases and J lost 8, with 12 bases in between. The CDR3 has 13 amino acids. The germline V gene has CDR1 MNHEY and CDR2 SVGAGI. Written as DNA, the CDR3 is TGTGCCAGCAGTTACGGCAGGGGTGGGGGCTACACCTTC. Protein product: CASSYGRGGGYTF.

The chain links TRBV19 to TRBJ2-3, with a weak D call TRBD2 (6 bases). CDR3 length equals 13 residues. Trimming took 10 bases from V and 6 from J, leaving 17 bases between them. Looked up from germline, CDR1 is LNHDA and CDR2 is SQIVND (reference sequence). CDR3 sequence: CATDRRELDTQYF. As DNA, the CDR3 is TGTGCCACCGATCGTCGGGAGTTGGATACGCAGTATTTT. The full variable domain, completed using reference TRBV19 and TRBJ2-3, is DGGITQSPKYLFRKEGQNVTLSCEQNLNHDAMYWYRQDPGQGLRLIYYSQIVNDFQKGDIAEGYSVSREKKESFPLTVTSAQKNPTAFYLCATDRRELDTQYFGPGTRLTVL.

The chain has TRBV5-1 and TRBJ2-4; TRBD1 agrees at 7 bases. V lost 4 bases and J lost 8; bases outside the gene matches: 3. CDR3 length: 12 residues. CDR1 and CDR2 from the germline V gene are SGHRS and YFSETQ. CDR3 sequence (DNA): TGCGCCAGCAGCAGCACAGGGGACATTCAGTACTTC. The encoded protein is CASSSTGDIQYF.

The chain has TRBV10-2 and TRBJ2-7; 12 positions agree with TRBD1. Trimming took 10 bases from V and 6 from J; bases not matched to a gene: 13. The V gene's germline CDR1 is WSHSY and CDR2 SAAADI. CDR3 length: 15 amino acids. Here the CDR3 reads CATESPGTGGVEQYF. The CDR3 DNA reads as TGCGCCACCGAATCTCCCGGGACAGGGGGCGTCGAGCAGTACTTC.

The chain has TRBV30 and TRBJ2-2; tentative D call: TRBD1 (6 bases). Germline loops: CDR1 GTSNPN, CDR2 SVGIG (reference sequence). Trimming took 0 bases from V and 7 from J, leaving 9 bases between them. There are 13 residues in the CDR3. CDR3 DNA: TGTGCCTGGAGTGTACGAGGGGGCGGGGAGCTGTTTTTT. It encodes CAWSVRGGGELFF.

CDR3 nucleotides: TGTGCCAGCAGCAAGGTACAGGGGCGCTCCCACAATCAGCCCCAGCATTTT. It translates to CASSKVQGRSHNQPQHF. This sequence joins TRBV21-1 and TRBJ1-5; the DNA was not used to check the table's D call, TRBD1. TRBV21-1 corresponds to a pseudogene. The CDR3 sequence is 17 residues long.

The chain uses TRBV2 and TRBJ1-3; tentative D call: TRBD1 (5 bases). The CDR3 runs 14 residues. Trimming left V 7 bases short and J 0 bases short, with 10 bases between. In germline, CDR1 is SNHLY, CDR2 FYNNEI. As DNA, the CDR3 is TGTGCCAGCAAACAGGTCAACTCTGGAAACACCATATATTTT. Residues: CASKQVNSGNTIYF.

The V gene is TRBV29-1, the J gene TRBJ1-2; 7 bases agree with TRBD1. V shed 6 bases and J 2 bases; nucleotides not matched to a gene: 3. The germline V gene has CDR1 SQVTM and CDR2 ANQGSEA. The CDR3 is 12 amino acids. The CDR3 region is CSVSGGNYGYTF. In DNA, the CDR3 is TGCAGCGTCTCAGGGGGGAACTATGGCTACACCTTC.

V and J are TRBV18 and TRBJ2-5; D remains unclear. Germline V CDR1 and CDR2: KGHSH, LQKENI. This CDR3 has 13 residues. V shed 2 bases and J shed 5 bases, with 9 bases lying between them. Written as DNA, the CDR3 is TGTGCCAGCTCACCAAGCTGGGCGGAGACCCAGTACTTC. This translates into CASSPSWAETQYF.

The chain uses TRBV7-9 and TRBJ2-7; tentative D call: TRBD2 (5 bases). Germline values: CDR1 SEHNR, CDR2 FQNEAQ (reference sequence). CDR3 size: 15 residues. Trimming pared 1 base from V and 7 bases from J, leaving 17 bases between. The CDR3 loop is CASSLESDYLSEQYF. The CDR3 DNA reads as TGTGCCAGCAGCTTAGAATCCGACTACCTCAGTGAGCAGTACTTC.

The chain combines TRBV11-3 with TRBJ2-7, with 12 nucleotides matching TRBD2. The V segment lost 6 bases and the J segment 2 bases; nucleotides outside the gene matches: 11. Germline assignment: CDR1 SGHNT and CDR2 YENEEA. There are 17 residues in the CDR3. CDR3 loop: CASSSTSGRLRAYEQYF. The CDR3 DNA is TGTGCCAGCAGTTCTACTAGCGGGAGGCTAAGGGCCTACGAGCAGTACTTC. The full variable domain, rest sourced from reference TRBV11-3 and TRBJ2-7, is EAGVVQSPRYKIIEKKQPVAFWCNPISGHNTLYWYLQNLGQGPELLIRYENEEAVDDSQLPKDRFSAERLKGVDSTLKIQPAELGDSAVYLCASSSTSGRLRAYEQYFGPGTRLTVT.

The chain has TRBV15 and TRBJ2-1; 13 positions match TRBD2. The CDR3 is 15 residues long. J lost 5 bases, V lost 5 bases, and 3 bases had no gene match. Germline V gene lookup returns CDR1 LNHNV and CDR2 YYDKDF (reference sequence). CDR3 region: CATSPGTSGNNEQFF. The CDR3 nucleotides are TGTGCCACCAGCCCGGGGACTAGCGGGAACAATGAGCAGTTCTTC.

This chain links TRBV18 with TRBJ2-7, with 7 bases matching TRBD2. The CDR3 contains 14 residues. From germline, CDR1 is KGHSH and CDR2 LQKENI. V was clipped by 1 base and J by 6 bases; unmatched bases: 6. CDR3 DNA sequence: TGTGCCAGCTCACCACTGCGAAGGGAGGGCGAGCAGTACTTC. Protein sequence: CASSPLRREGEQYF.

The rearrangement joins TRBV7-9 to TRBJ2-1; 7 nucleotides line up with TRBD1. Germline assignment: CDR1 SEHNR and CDR2 FQNEAQ (reference sequence). The V and J ends lost 5 bases and 4 bases, in that order; junction bases with no gene match: 8. CDR3 length: 15 amino acids. The CDR3 sequence is CASSSEGAWYNEQFF. For the CDR3, the DNA is TGTGCCAGCAGCAGTGAGGGGGCTTGGTACAATGAGCAGTTCTTC.

This chain uses TRBV5-1 with TRBJ1-5; D is unclear. The germline V gene has CDR1 SGHRS and CDR2 YFSETQ. This CDR3 region has 15 residues. V lost 6 bases and J 7 bases, leaving 20 bases between the germline ends. The CDR3, as DNA: TGCGCCAGCACAGATTCGGGCGGCCCGGGGCAGCCCCAGCATTTT. It encodes CASTDSGGPGQPQHF.

The chain recombines TRBV30 with TRBJ1-1; possible D gene TRBD1, 6 bases. CDR1 GTSNPN and CDR2 SVGIG come from the germline V gene (reference sequence). The CDR3 sequence is 14 residues long. Trimming took off 3 bases at V and 6 bases at J, with 17 bases between the two ends. The CDR3 nucleotides read TGTGCCTGGAGAACCGACAGGAGGAGCTCTGAAGCTTTCTTT. Protein: CAWRTDRRSSEAFF.

The V and J genes are TRBV2 and TRBJ2-1, with TRBD1 identical over 7 bases. Germline V gives CDR1 SNHLY, CDR2 FYNNEI. This CDR3 contains 15 residues. The J segment lost 2 bases and the V segment lost 4 bases, leaving 5 bases of the junction unmatched. CDR3 amino acids: CASSVTGEAYNEQFF. CDR3 nucleotides: TGTGCCAGCAGTGTAACAGGGGAAGCCTACAATGAGCAGTTCTTC.

This sequence joins TRBV7-3 and TRBJ2-3, with a tentative D call TRBD1 (5 bases). Germline V gene data show CDR1 as SGHTA and CDR2 as FQGTGA. The CDR3 loop spans 14 amino acids. V was clipped by 4 bases and J by 1 base, with 9 bases between them. The CDR3 region is CASSSTTGTDTQYF. The CDR3 DNA reads as TGTGCCAGCAGCTCGACGACAGGCACAGATACGCAGTATTTT. Full variable domain (missing parts from reference TRBV7-3 and TRBJ2-3): GAGVSQTPSNKVTEKGKYVELRCDPISGHTALYWYRQSLGQGPEFLIYFQGTGAADDSGLPNDRFFAVRPEGSVSTLKIQRTERGDSAVYLCASSSTTGTDTQYFGPGTRLTVL.

The gene calls are TRBV28 and TRBJ1-1; D gene ambiguous. V lost 5 bases, J lost 4 bases, and 14 bases lay in between. Germline V gene lookup returns CDR1 MDHEN and CDR2 SYDVKM. The CDR3 is made up of 14 amino acids. In DNA form, the CDR3 reads TGTGCCAGCAGTCCACCCGCGCGGGGCACTGAAGCTTTCTTT. Translation gives CASSPPARGTEAFF.